This TCR beta chain derives from a study of post-analysis software for immune sequencing data. Presence of unique molecular identifiers characterized the TCR beta cDNA libraries. Each batch of roughly 1 to 10 million T cells produced hundreds of thousands of cDNA molecules. TCRdb fed the PCR reads into MiXCR, producing one record per CDR3 protein. The profile shows roughly 570,000 distinct CDR3 sequences, roughly 34% of them singletons. Study-wide points: Elevated frequency relative to controls characterized 4 or 5 TRBV segments in patients, TRBV5-6, TRBV5-1 and TRBV20-1 among them. Multiple sclerosis patients had significantly lower normalized Chao1 diversity than controls. Co-batched samples clustered tightly together by F measure.

Trimming removed 3 bases at V and 4 bases at J, with 14 bases between. Germline V gene data show CDR1 as DFQATT and CDR2 as SNEGSKA (reference sequence). The CDR3 consists of 14 residues. With respect to this clonotype: No antigen is known for it.

The clonotype originates from a girl under 18 with multiple sclerosis. The V call is TRBV20-1, the J call TRBJ2-3; D possibly corresponds to TRBD1 (5 bases). Sequencing was carried out using blood. DNA for the CDR3: TGCAGTGCTAGTTGGGTAAAAGGGGCAGATACGCAGTATTTT. Translation: CSASWVKGADTQYF.